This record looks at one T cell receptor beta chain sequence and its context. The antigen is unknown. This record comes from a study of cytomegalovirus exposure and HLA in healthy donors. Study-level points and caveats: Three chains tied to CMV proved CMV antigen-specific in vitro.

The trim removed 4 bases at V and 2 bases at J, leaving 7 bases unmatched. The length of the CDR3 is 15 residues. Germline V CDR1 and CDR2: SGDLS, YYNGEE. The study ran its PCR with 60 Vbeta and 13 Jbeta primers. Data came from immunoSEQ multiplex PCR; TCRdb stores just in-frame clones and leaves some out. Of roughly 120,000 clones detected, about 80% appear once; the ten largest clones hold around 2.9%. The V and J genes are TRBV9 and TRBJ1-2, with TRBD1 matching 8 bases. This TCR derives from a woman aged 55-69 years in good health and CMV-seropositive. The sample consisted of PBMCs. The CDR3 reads CASSFTGQANYGYTF. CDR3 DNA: TGTGCCAGCAGCTTTACGGGACAGGCAAACTATGGCTACACCTTC.